The 24 T cell receptor beta chains given below trace back to one sample, sequenced in a study of CD8+ T cells in alopecia areata. It was cDNA, reverse transcribed from extracted RNA, that served as the sequencing template. Sequencing was performed with immunoSEQ multiplex PCR; in TCRdb, only in-frame clones are kept and a portion is missing. The repertoire has about 150,000 clones, approximately 53% of them found once; the top ten carry approximately 19%. Specimen: CD8+ T cells sorted from blood, collected at week 0. The receptors stem from a human donor with alopecia areata.

The chain carries TRBV5-7 and TRBJ2-7; no reliable D call. TRBV5-7 is assigned to the ORF class and has an uncertain function. Trimming stripped 5 bases from V and 3 bases from J, with 18 bases between. This CDR3 comprises 15 residues. The CDR3 DNA reads TGTGCCAGCAGAGTTAGACACTCCGGCTTCTACGAGCAGTACTTC. It is translated as CASRVRHSGFYEQYF.

V is TRBV4-3 and J is TRBJ2-5; D not certain. This CDR3 has 13 amino acids. Trimming stripped 5 bases from V and 3 bases from J, with 10 bases between. Germline V lookup: CDR1 LGHNA, CDR2 YSLEER. The CDR3 sequence: CASSSLLEETQYF. The CDR3 DNA is TGCGCCAGCAGCTCATTATTAGAAGAGACCCAGTACTTC.

This clone was detected a few times. The chain links TRBV29-1 to TRBJ2-1; 8 positions agree with TRBD1. V lost 1 base to trimming and J lost 0 bases; unmatched junction nucleotides: 11. CDR1 and CDR2 (germline): SQVTM, ANQGSEA. This CDR3 comprises 18 residues. The CDR3 DNA reads as TGCAGCGTTGAAGCGACCGGCGTAACAGGGGGCTCCTACAATGAGCAGTTCTTC. It specifies CSVEATGVTGGSYNEQFF.

The chain employs TRBV27 and TRBJ1-2, with D possibly matching TRBD1 (5 bases). CDR3 length: 12 residues. V was shortened by 4 bases and J by 7 bases, with 10 bases between the two germline ends. CDR1 and CDR2 (germline): MNHEY, SMNVEV (reference sequence). Here the CDR3 reads CASSSSGIGYTF. The CDR3 DNA is TGTGCCAGCAGTTCATCAGGGATTGGCTACACCTTC.

The chain uses TRBV28 and TRBJ2-1, with 7 bases matching TRBD1. The CDR3 runs to 17 residues. Per the germline V gene, CDR1 is MDHEN and CDR2 is SYDVKM. Trimming removed 1 base from V and 6 bases from J; junction bases left unmatched: 12. The CDR3 sequence is CASSLSPGRGSRNEQFF. Written as DNA, the CDR3 is TGTGCCAGCAGTTTATCTCCGGGCAGGGGGAGCCGCAATGAGCAGTTCTTC.

This sequence joins TRBV9 and TRBJ1-6; unclear D gene. CDR1 is SGDLS and CDR2 is YYNGEE in the germline V gene. This CDR3 is 17 amino acids long. V was pared by 0 bases and J by 0 bases, with 10 bases between. In DNA, the CDR3 is TGTGCCAGCAGCGTAGCACATTCGAGCTCCTATAATTCACCCCTCCACTTT. This codes for CASSVAHSSSYNSPLHF.

This clone turned up a few times. The chain is built from TRBV7-9 and TRBJ2-1; TRBD1 aligns across 11 bases. The trim removed 5 bases at V and 12 bases at J, leaving 6 bases unmatched. CDR1 and CDR2 from the germline V gene are SEHNR and FQNEAQ (reference sequence). This CDR3 is 13 amino acids long. CDR3 coding DNA: TGTGCCAGCAGCCCGGGACAGGGGGTTCCGCAGTTCTTC. Protein product: CASSPGQGVPQFF.

This clone appeared a few times. CDR3 protein: CASSSDELDRGSDTQYF. In DNA, the CDR3 is TGTGCCAGCAGCTCGGACGAATTGGACAGGGGATCAGATACGCAGTATTTT. The V gene is TRBV13, the J gene TRBJ2-3; TRBD1 aligns across 9 bases. V dropped 4 bases and J dropped 4; count of bases not matched to a gene: 12. The CDR3 extends over 17 amino acids. Per germline, CDR1 PRHDT and CDR2 FYEKMQ (reference sequence).

This clone was counted only a few times. The chain recombines TRBV30 with TRBJ2-3, with a weak D call TRBD1 (7 bases). CDR1 and CDR2 from the germline V gene are GTSNPN and SVGIG (reference sequence). There are 13 residues in the CDR3. The germline V and J ends were trimmed by 0 bases and 7 bases, with 11 bases remaining between them. CDR3 nucleotides: TGTGCCTGGAGTGTAGGGGGCGGGAATACGCAGTATTTT. Amino acid sequence: CAWSVGGGNTQYF.

The chain carries TRBV6-6 and TRBJ2-7; no clear D. The germline V gene has CDR1 MNHNY and CDR2 SVGAGI (reference sequence). The CDR3 loop spans 14 amino acids. The V gene lost 2 bases and the J gene lost 3 bases, with 11 bases spanning the gap. The CDR3 loop reads CASSYPGRNYEQYF. The CDR3, as DNA: TGTGCCAGCAGTTACCCCGGTAGAAACTACGAGCAGTACTTC.

The chain combines TRBV20-1 with TRBJ1-1; D might be TRBD1 (5 bases). The germline gives CDR1 DFQATT, CDR2 SNEGSKA (reference sequence). Trimming left V 4 bases short and J 13 bases short, with 16 bases between. The CDR3 runs to 11 residues. The CDR3 DNA sequence: TGCAGTGCTATCCGGGACGGCCAGAGTTTCTTT. This sequence encodes CSAIRDGQSFF.

V usage is TRBV5-6 and J usage is TRBJ1-2, with 10 bases aligning to TRBD1. This CDR3 region has 18 residues. Germline-derived CDR1 and CDR2 are SGHDT and YYEEEE. With 2 bases clipped from V and 7 bases from J, the junction kept 17 bases outside the gene matches. This CDR3 is CASSFQPTGTGEDLGYTF. The CDR3 DNA reads as TGTGCCAGCAGCTTCCAACCAACCGGGACAGGGGAAGATCTTGGCTACACCTTC.

CDR3 in amino acids: CAISESDTNTGELFF. CDR3 coding DNA: TGTGCCATCAGTGAGTCGGACACGAACACCGGGGAGCTGTTTTTT. The chain employs TRBV10-3 and TRBJ2-2, with D possibly TRBD1 on 5 matching bases. The V end was cut by 0 bases, the J end by 0 bases, with 5 bases between. Looked up from germline, CDR1 is ENHRY and CDR2 is SYGVKD. The CDR3 spans 15 residues.

This clone was counted once. V and J are TRBV11-2 and TRBJ1-1; D perhaps matches TRBD1 (5 bases). Trimming cost V 3 bases and J 6 bases, with 11 bases left between them. Germline CDR1 SGHAT, CDR2 FQNNGV. The CDR3 length is 13 residues. CDR3 nucleotide sequence: TGTGCCAGCAGCTTTGGGGGAGGGCCTGAAGCTTTCTTT. This encodes CASSFGGGPEAFF.

Here the CDR3 reads CASSLGTNTEAFF. CDR3 nucleotide sequence: TGTGCCAGCAGCCTCGGAACGAACACTGAAGCTTTCTTT. V and J are TRBV5-6 and TRBJ1-1; D is ambiguous. Germline CDR1 is SGHDT and CDR2 is YYEEEE. Trimming cost V 4 bases and J 1 base, with 8 bases left between them. CDR3 length equals 13 residues.

The chain is built from TRBV9 and TRBJ2-3; perhaps D is TRBD1 or TRBD2 (5 bases each). The germline CDR1 and CDR2 sequences are SGDLS and YYNGEE. The CDR3 runs to 14 residues. Trimming left V 4 bases short and J 1 base short, with 10 bases between. This chain's CDR3 is CASSLGRGTDTQYF. CDR3 sequence (DNA): TGTGCCAGCAGCCTGGGACGGGGCACAGATACGCAGTATTTT.

V and J are TRBV29-1 and TRBJ1-2; 7 bases are a match to TRBD1. V was clipped by 3 bases and J by 4 bases; unmatched bases: 5. Germline V lookup: CDR1 SQVTM, CDR2 ANQGSEA. The length of the CDR3 is 13 residues. The DNA of the CDR3 is TGCAGCGTTGATCGCCAGGGGGGCTATGGCTACACCTTC. Protein sequence: CSVDRQGGYGYTF.

This clone occurred a few times. The rearrangement joins TRBV29-1 to TRBJ1-2; 11 bases are shared with TRBD1. The germline V gene encodes CDR1 SQVTM and CDR2 ANQGSEA. The CDR3 is 14 amino acids. J gave up 7 bases and V 3 bases, and 7 bases lay outside the gene matches. CDR3 amino acids: CSVEDRGRSVGYTF. CDR3 sequence (DNA): TGCAGCGTTGAGGACAGGGGGCGATCGGTTGGCTACACCTTC.

This rearrangement joins TRBV29-1 to TRBJ2-3; D is undetermined. The V end was cut by 6 bases, the J end by 3 bases, with 13 bases between. The CDR3 totals 13 residues. The germline V gene encodes CDR1 SQVTM and CDR2 ANQGSEA. Written as DNA, the CDR3 is TGCAGCGTACGGGTTCTCGGAACAGATACGCAGTATTTT. Translating it yields CSVRVLGTDTQYF.

The rearrangement links TRBV15 to TRBJ2-1, with TRBD2 identical over 9 bases. CDR3 length: 15 amino acids. V lost 5 bases to trimming and J lost 4 bases; unmatched junction nucleotides: 6. CDR1 is LNHNV, CDR2 YYDKDF, per germline (reference sequence). CDR3 region: CATSGLAGIYNEQFF. The CDR3 bases are TGTGCCACCAGCGGGCTAGCGGGGATATACAATGAGCAGTTCTTC.

This clone was picked up a small number of times. The rearrangement uses TRBV4-1 and TRBJ2-7; 8 bases agree with TRBD1. Trimming took 3 bases from V and 3 from J; bases not matched to a gene: 7. CDR1 and CDR2 from the germline V gene are MGHRA and YSYEKL. The CDR3 loop spans 15 amino acids. CDR3 in amino acids: CASSHGTGHIYEQYF. In nucleotides, the CDR3 is TGCGCCAGCAGCCACGGGACAGGCCATATCTACGAGCAGTACTTC.

This clone was counted between two and nine times. This rearrangement joins TRBV4-1 to TRBJ2-3; D call uncertain. The CDR3 is 13 residues long. V lost 0 bases to trimming and J lost 2 bases, with 3 bases between them. Germline CDR1 reads MGHRA; CDR2 reads YSYEKL. The CDR3 sequence is CASSQDPTDTQYF. The CDR3 DNA is TGCGCCAGCAGCCAAGATCCCACAGATACGCAGTATTTT.

This clone was observed a few times. The V and J genes are TRBV29-1 and TRBJ2-5; tentative D call: TRBD2 (6 bases). The ends were cut back, 2 bases at V and 0 bases at J, with 13 bases in the middle. Germline assignment: CDR1 SQVTM and CDR2 ANQGSEA. The CDR3 is made up of 15 amino acids. The chain's CDR3 is CSVEFSGQYQETQYF. The CDR3 DNA reads as TGCAGCGTTGAATTTAGCGGTCAGTACCAAGAGACCCAGTACTTC.

The chain uses TRBV7-9 and TRBJ2-3; D call uncertain. The CDR3 consists of 14 residues. V was cut by 5 bases and J by 0 bases, with 9 bases left in between. Germline V CDR1 and CDR2: SEHNR, FQNEAQ (reference sequence). CDR3 loop: CASSQVSSTDTQYF. The CDR3 DNA is TGTGCCAGCAGCCAGGTTTCTAGCACAGATACGCAGTATTTT.